The sequence of this T cell receptor (beta chain) was determined in a study of vaccination and CD4 T cells after COVID-19. The Oncomine TCR Beta short-read assay sequenced DNA from cultured CD4+ T cells. It was from cultured CD4+ T cells that genomic DNA was extracted. TCRdb re-analysed the PCR reads in MiXCR, keeping a single row per CDR3 protein. The table records roughly 2,700 distinct CDR3 sequences, around 24% of them present only once. Comment on this clonotype: The antigen is unknown.

Treatment denoted: approximately 11-day PBMC culture with coronavirus spike peptide pools or control peptides (ViraFEST assay). Researchers collected the unexposed donor's CD4+ T cells before the COVID-19 pandemic (2011-2018). The ViraFEST method relied on peptide pools to expand antigen-specific T cells, followed by TCR sequencing. Trimming removed 4 bases from V and 7 bases from J, with 17 bases in between. Germline V gene data show CDR1 as SGHVS and CDR2 as FNYEAQ. This CDR3 contains 15 residues. Sequenced material: CD4+ T cells from blood, cultured in vitro. V and J are TRBV7-6 and TRBJ1-5; possible D gene TRBD1, 6 bases. This TCR was recovered from a human donor in good health. CDR3 bases: TGTGCCAGCAGCTCATTACGGGGGGCAGGGCAGCCCCAGCATTTT. Translated, it gives CASSSLRGAGQPQHF. The full variable domain, in which reference TRBV7-6 and TRBJ1-5 provide the parts outside the CDR3, is GAGVSQSPRYKVTKRGQDVALRCDPISGHVSLYWYRQALGQGPEFLTYFNYEAQQDKSGLPNDRFSAERPEGSISTLTIQRTEQRDSAMYRCASSSLRGAGQPQHFGDGTRLSIL.